This paragraph reports one T cell receptor (beta chain). Its specificity is not known. MiXCR was run by TCRdb on the RT-PCR reads, yielding one entry per CDR3 protein. Among under 950,000 distinct CDR3 sequences listed, around 20% were seen once. The record originates from a study of response to subunit inactivated influenza vaccine. Losses at the gene ends were 2 bases for V and 1 base for J; bases not matched to a gene: 8. The CDR3 consists of 18 residues. The V gene's germline CDR1 is LGHNA and CDR2 YSLEER. Study conclusions and caveats: T cells newly recruited by each seasonal influenza vaccination are few, the authors suggested.

This specimen consisted of PBMCs from blood, obtained 5 days after vaccination. The V gene is TRBV4-3, the J gene TRBJ2-3, with 11 positions matching TRBD1. This receptor was identified in a man in his forties or fifties who received an inactivated influenza vaccine. This CDR3 reads CASSQHRDRGAGTDTQYF. The CDR3 nucleotides are TGCGCCAGCAGCCAACATCGGGACAGGGGGGCGGGCACAGATACGCAGTATTTT.